This passage covers 14 T cell receptor beta chains from one sample sequenced in a study of blood T cell repertoires in COVID-19 (TCRdb year 2020). The library was obtained by the immunoSEQ multiplex PCR assay. TCRdb took this table from immuneACCESS and kept in-frame rearrangements with V and J called. Such tables lack part of the clones; where checked against another copy, unresolved V genes explain under half of the gap, and the rest is unexplained. Counted in this sample were 160,000 or so clones; over 80% of them appeared once. The top ten hold 3.5% to 4% of the sample. The sequenced sample was peripheral blood. These TCRs come from a woman in her sixties or seventies who had recovered from COVID-19.

This chain links TRBV12-3 or TRBV12-4 with TRBJ1-2; D is possibly TRBD1 (5 bases). The CDR3 length is 12 residues. V was cut by 6 bases and J by 4 bases, with 9 bases left in between. The CDR3 reads CASRAGPYGYTF. The CDR3 DNA sequence: TGTGCCAGCAGGGCAGGGCCCTATGGCTACACCTTC.

The rearrangement joins TRBV18 to TRBJ1-1; TRBD1 is a possible D gene (6 bases). This CDR3 region has 14 residues. The V end lost 3 bases, the J end lost 6 bases, and 14 bases lay between the germline ends. CDR1 is KGHSH, CDR2 LQKENI, per germline. CDR3 sequence: CASSPESGVAEAFF. The CDR3 DNA is TGTGCCAGCTCACCGGAGTCAGGGGTGGCTGAAGCTTTCTTT. The variable domain in full, with the rest retrieved from reference TRBV18 and TRBJ1-1, is NAGVMQNPRHLVRRRGQEARLRCSPMKGHSHVYWYRQLPEEGLKFMVYLQKENIIDESGMPKERFSAEFPKEGPSILRIQQVVRGDSAAYFCASSPESGVAEAFFGQGTRLTVV.

The chain has TRBV24-1 and TRBJ1-5; unclear D gene. Germline CDR1 reads KGHDR; CDR2 reads SFDVKD. This CDR3 contains 16 residues. The ends were cut back, 2 bases at V and 0 bases at J, with 10 bases in the middle. DNA for the CDR3: TGTGCCACCAGTGATTCTGGGCGGGTTAGCAATCAGCCCCAGCATTTT. Amino acid sequence: CATSDSGRVSNQPQHF.

The rearrangement joins TRBV11-2 to TRBJ1-6; D remains ambiguous. Between the trimmed V and J ends, which lost 4 bases and 4 bases, there was a span of 5 bases. CDR3 length equals 13 residues. CDR1 and CDR2 from the germline V gene are SGHAT and FQNNGV. CDR3 sequence: CASSSYYNSPLHF. In nucleotides, the CDR3 is TGTGCCAGCAGCTCCTATTATAATTCACCCCTCCACTTT.

The chain combines TRBV5-1 with TRBJ1-1; perhaps TRBD1 as D (5 bases). This CDR3 is built from 17 residues. The V gene lost 0 bases and the J gene lost 1 base, with 16 bases spanning the gap. Germline CDR1 SGHRS, CDR2 YFSETQ. This CDR3 reads CASSLGGAYRENTEAFF. CDR3 nucleotides: TGCGCCAGCAGCTTGGGGGGCGCTTATAGAGAGAACACTGAAGCTTTCTTT.

This chain uses TRBV6-5 with TRBJ2-7, with 8 bases fitting TRBD1. With 6 bases clipped from V and 2 bases from J, the junction kept 3 bases outside the gene matches. This CDR3 contains 13 residues. Germline V gene lookup returns CDR1 MNHEY and CDR2 SVGAGI. CDR3 amino acids: CASSRQGTYEQYF. The CDR3 nucleotides read TGTGCCAGCAGCCGACAGGGGACCTACGAGCAGTACTTC.

The chain has TRBV27 and TRBJ2-7, with D uncertain. Trimming pared 4 bases from V and 4 bases from J, leaving 11 bases between. The CDR3 consists of 13 residues. The germline V gene has CDR1 MNHEY and CDR2 SMNVEV (reference sequence). This chain's CDR3 is CASSSYPGYEQYF. The DNA of the CDR3 is TGTGCCAGCAGTTCCTACCCCGGTTACGAGCAGTACTTC.

Here the CDR3 reads CASSFNGGRGTGELFF. The CDR3, as DNA: TGCGCCAGCAGCTTCAACGGGGGGCGTGGCACCGGGGAGCTGTTTTTT. V is TRBV5-1 and J is TRBJ2-2; D possibly corresponds to TRBD2 (7 bases). This CDR3 comprises 16 residues. The germline CDR1 and CDR2 sequences are SGHRS and YFSETQ. The ends were cut back, 2 bases at V and 4 bases at J, with 15 bases in the middle. Full variable domain (missing parts from reference TRBV5-1 and TRBJ2-2): KAGVTQTPRYLIKTRGQQVTLSCSPISGHRSVSWYQQTPGQGLQFLFEYFSETQRNKGNFPGRFSGRQFSNSRSEMNVSTLELGDSALYLCASSFNGGRGTGELFFGEGSRLTVL.

The table lists this clone with a count of one. Additional DNA sequences in this sample encode the identical CDR3. This rearrangement joins TRBV5-6 to TRBJ2-7; D perhaps matches TRBD2 (6 bases). CDR1 is SGHDT and CDR2 is YYEEEE in the germline V gene. The CDR3 is made up of 15 amino acids. V was cut by 4 bases and J by 0 bases, with 14 bases left in between. The DNA for the CDR3 is TGTGCCAGCAGCCTTAGCGGTACGGGCTCCTACGAGCAGTACTTC. This translates into CASSLSGTGSYEQYF.

The genes are TRBV10-3 and TRBJ2-3, with D possibly being TRBD2 (5 bases). Germline V lookup: CDR1 ENHRY, CDR2 SYGVKD. The CDR3 contains 14 residues. Trimming cost V 0 bases and J 9 bases, with 13 bases left between them. The CDR3 sequence: CAISESGLRETQYF. The CDR3 bases are TGTGCCATCAGTGAGTCCGGACTTAGGGAGACGCAGTATTTT.

This chain joins TRBV5-5 and TRBJ2-5, with unresolved D. Trimming pared 4 bases from V and 1 base from J, leaving 8 bases between. Germline assignment: CDR1 SGHKS and CDR2 YYEKEE (reference sequence). This CDR3 is 13 amino acids long. CDR3 amino acids: CASSLPFQETQYF. The CDR3 region has the DNA TGTGCCAGCAGCCTACCTTTCCAAGAGACCCAGTACTTC.

This clone was detected once. In DNA, the CDR3 is TGTGCCACCAGCCGCGCTAAGGGGGAGGGTGGCTACACCTTC. Translated, it gives CATSRAKGEGGYTF. V usage is TRBV15 and J usage is TRBJ1-2; a possible D gene is TRBD1 (6 bases). CDR3 length equals 14 residues. V was cut by 5 bases and J by 7 bases, with 17 bases left in between. Per the germline V gene, CDR1 is LNHNV and CDR2 is YYDKDF (reference sequence).

V and J are TRBV7-8 and TRBJ2-5, with 10 bases matching TRBD2. This CDR3 comprises 13 residues. CDR1 is SGHVS, CDR2 FQNEAQ, per germline. Trimming at V came to 5 bases and at J to 5 bases, leaving 2 bases not matched to a gene. The CDR3 DNA is TGTGCCAGCAGCAAGGGACTAGCGGAGACCCAGTACTTC. Protein product: CASSKGLAETQYF. The full variable domain, its missing parts supplied by reference TRBV7-8 and TRBJ2-5, is GAGVSQSPRYKVAKRGQDVALRCDPISGHVSLFWYQQALGQGPEFLTYFQNEAQLDKSGLPSDRFFAERPEGSVSTLKIQRTQQEDSAVYLCASSKGLAETQYFGPGTRLLVL.

The table lists this clone with a few counts. V usage is TRBV10-3 and J usage is TRBJ2-4; the D gene is possibly TRBD1 (6 bases). Germline values: CDR1 ENHRY, CDR2 SYGVKD. V was cut by 0 bases and J by 0 bases, with 12 bases left in between. The CDR3 extends over 17 amino acids. CDR3 DNA sequence: TGTGCCATCAGTGAGTCGGCAGGGGCCTTAGCCAAAAACATTCAGTACTTC. Protein sequence: CAISESAGALAKNIQYF.